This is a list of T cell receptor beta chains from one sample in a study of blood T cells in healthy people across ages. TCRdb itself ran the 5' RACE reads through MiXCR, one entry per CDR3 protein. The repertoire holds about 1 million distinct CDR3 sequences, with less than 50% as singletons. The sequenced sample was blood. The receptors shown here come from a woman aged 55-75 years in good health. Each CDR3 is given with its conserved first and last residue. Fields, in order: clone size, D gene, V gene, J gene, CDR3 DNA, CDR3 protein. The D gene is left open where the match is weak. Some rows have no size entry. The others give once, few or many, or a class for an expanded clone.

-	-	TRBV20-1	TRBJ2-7	TGCAGTGCTAGAGCGGGATCAGCTTACGAGCAGTACTTC	CSARAGSAYEQYF
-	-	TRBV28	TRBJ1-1	TGTGCCAGCAGTCCCGGGAGGGCAGAAATGCCTGAAGCTTTCTTT	CASSPGRAEMPEAFF
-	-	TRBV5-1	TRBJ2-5	TGCGCCAGCAGCACCCACCGGGGGACCCAAGAGACCCAGTACTTC	CASSTHRGTQETQYF
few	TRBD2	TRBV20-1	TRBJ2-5	TGCAGTGCTAGCCAGGGGATACTAGCGGCTCAAGAGACCCAGTACTTC	CSASQGILAAQETQYF
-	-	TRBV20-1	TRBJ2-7	TGCAGCGGGACGCCTCAGGGGACCTACGAGCAGTACTTC	CSGTPQGTYEQYF
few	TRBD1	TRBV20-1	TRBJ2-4	TGCAGTGCTCACAGGGGCGGTGAGCAGTACTTC	CSAHRGGEQYF
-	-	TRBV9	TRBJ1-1	TGTGCCAGCAGCTCTCGGACGGACCCTGAAGCTTTCTTT	CASSSRTDPEAFF
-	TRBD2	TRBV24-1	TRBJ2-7	TGTGCCACCAGGACTAGCGGGAACAATGAGCAGTACTTC	CATRTSGNNEQYF
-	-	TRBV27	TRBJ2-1	TGTGCCAGCAGTTTCTGGGGCGGGTACAATGAGCAGTTCTTC	CASSFWGGYNEQFF
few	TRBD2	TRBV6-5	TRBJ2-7	TGTGCCAGCAACGCGGGAGTAGGGTACGAGCAGTACTTC	CASNAGVGYEQYF
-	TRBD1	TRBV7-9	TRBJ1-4	TGTGCCAGCAGCTTCGGGGGGCAGGGGGCAACTAATGAAAAACTGTTTTTT	CASSFGGQGATNEKLFF
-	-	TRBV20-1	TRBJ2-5	TGCAGTGCTCATGACGGGGGCCAAGAGACCCAGTACTTC	CSAHDGGQETQYF
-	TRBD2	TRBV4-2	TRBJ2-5	TGTGCCAGCAGCCAAGGCCCGGGACTAGCGGGGGGGGATGAGCAGTACTTC	CASSQGPGLAGGDEQYF
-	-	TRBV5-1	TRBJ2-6	TGCGCCAGCGACGGCGGGGCGGCTGGGGCCAACGTCCTGACTTTC	CASDGGAAGANVLTF
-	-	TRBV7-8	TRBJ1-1	TGTGCCAGCAGCTTAGCGACGGACCGAACTCAGGCTTTCTTT	CASSLATDRTQAFF
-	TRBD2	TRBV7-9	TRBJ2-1	TGTGCCAGCAGCCAACTAGCGGGGGGAAGGAATGAGCAGTTCTTC	CASSQLAGGRNEQFF
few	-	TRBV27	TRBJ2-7	TGTGCCAGCAGTTTAACTTGGAGGGACGAGCAGTACTTC	CASSLTWRDEQYF
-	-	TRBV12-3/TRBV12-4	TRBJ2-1	TGTGCCAGCAGTCCAGCAGCCCTGAGCGGCCCGTACAATGAGCAGTTCTTC	CASSPAALSGPYNEQFF
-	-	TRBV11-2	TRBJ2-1	TGTGCCAGCAGCTTAAGGTCGCGTTCGGCTGAGCAGTTCTTC	CASSLRSRSAEQFF
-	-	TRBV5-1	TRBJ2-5	TGCGCCAGCAGCCCGCTGGGCAGCTGGGGAGAGACCCAGTACTTC	CASSPLGSWGETQYF
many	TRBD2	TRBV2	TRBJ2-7	TGTGCCAGCAGGGATTCCACCCTAGCGGGAGCGCCCTACGAGCAGTACTTC	CASRDSTLAGAPYEQYF
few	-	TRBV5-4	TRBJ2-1	TGTGCCAGCAGCTTAGCAGGAGGTAGGGCCGATGAGCAGTTCTTC	CASSLAGGRADEQFF
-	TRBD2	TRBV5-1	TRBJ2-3	TGCGCCAGCACTCCTGGGCGAGCGGGAGTCGCAGATACGCAGTATTTT	CASTPGRAGVADTQYF
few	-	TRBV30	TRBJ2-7	TGTGCCTGGAGCGGCCATAGGAGAGGAAGCGGAGAGCAGTACTTC	CAWSGHRRGSGEQYF
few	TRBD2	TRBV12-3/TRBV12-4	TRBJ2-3	TGTGCCAGCAGACAGACTAGCGGAGCTTCAAATACGCAGTATTTT	CASRQTSGASNTQYF